This T cell receptor beta chain was found in a study of cytomegalovirus exposure and HLA in healthy donors. Across the whole study: Assignment to the Caucasian-associated ancestry cluster applied to 75% to 85% of the 300 to 500 genotyped donors. Whole-study findings and limits: The classifier, whose performance was assessed in both the original and validation cohorts, reportedly diagnosed cytomegalovirus status with high specificity and sensitivity. TCR beta V segments were, for the most part, productive about 87% or about 30% of the time in an earlier analysis.

A note on this clone: Its antigen is as yet unknown.

The PCR made use of 60 Vbeta and 13 Jbeta primers. The table came from immunoSEQ multiplex PCR; TCRdb's copy has only in-frame clones and leaves some out. The table includes 150,000 or so clones, around 75% detected once. The CDR3 is 17 residues long. Germline V gene lookup returns CDR1 LGHNA and CDR2 YNFKEQ. V lost 6 bases and J 0 bases, leaving 15 bases between the germline ends. The material sequenced was PBMCs. The gene calls are TRBV4-2 and TRBJ2-6, with D possibly TRBD1 on 5 matching bases. The TCR comes from a male donor in good health and CMV-seronegative. The CDR3 loop reads CASSRDSLSSGANVLTF. CDR3 DNA: TGTGCCAGCAGTAGAGACAGTCTCAGCTCTGGGGCCAACGTCCTGACTTTC.